Listed below are T cell receptor beta chains from one sample, sequenced in a study of read filtering for tumor transcriptome and immune sequencing. MiXCR, applied by TCRdb to the reads, yields one record per CDR3 protein. The repertoire holds 30,000 to 50,000 distinct CDR3 sequences, with about 10% as singletons. Sequenced sample: a population of CD138-negative cells sorted from bone marrow. The receptors here all came from a donor over 35 with multiple myeloma. CDR3s include the opening cysteine and the closing phenylalanine or tryptophan. A D gene is named only where the DNA matches it firmly. The listing skips clone size in some rows; elsewhere it reads once, few, many or a size class.

V gene,clone size,J gene,CDR3 length,D gene,CDR3 protein,CDR3 DNA
TRBV10-3,few,TRBJ2-1,14,TRBD1,CAISAAGQGDEQFF,TGTGCCATCAGTGCGGCGGGACAGGGCGATGAGCAGTTCTTC
TRBV12-3/TRBV12-4,many,TRBJ2-2,17,TRBD2,CASSLAKVTRGVGELFF,TGTGCCAGCAGTTTAGCGAAGGTCACGCGGGGGGTCGGGGAGCTGTTTTTT
TRBV29-1,many,TRBJ2-5,12,.,CSLATSKETQYF,TGCAGCCTCGCAACTAGCAAAGAGACCCAGTACTTC
TRBV20-1,.,TRBJ2-5,15,.,CSASHRRLSQETQYF,TGCAGTGCTAGTCACCGGAGGCTCTCCCAAGAGACCCAGTACTTC
TRBV5-1,many,TRBJ2-2,15,.,CASSPLQGRTGELFF,TGCGCCAGCAGCCCCCTGCAGGGGCGGACCGGGGAGCTGTTTTTT
TRBV10-3,.,TRBJ1-1,12,.,CAIRTEGTEAFF,TGTGCCATTCGGACCGAAGGTACTGAAGCTTTCTTT
TRBV6-2/TRBV6-3,medium-sized,TRBJ2-7,13,.,CASSPPSSYEQYF,TGTGCCAGCAGTCCCCCTAGCTCCTACGAGCAGTACTTC
TRBV7-9,many,TRBJ2-5,12,.,CASSLGRTDQYF,TGTGCCAGCAGCTTAGGGCGGACGGACCAGTACTTC
TRBV28,.,TRBJ2-2,14,.,CASSLGGSLGELFF,TGTGCCAGCAGTTTAGGAGGCTCTCTTGGGGAGCTGTTTTTT
TRBV28,many,TRBJ2-1,14,TRBD1,CASRELQGRNEQFF,TGTGCCAGCAGGGAATTACAGGGGCGCAATGAGCAGTTCTTC
TRBV6-5,hyperexpanded,TRBJ2-7,13,.,CASSYAASYEQYF,TGTGCCAGCAGTTACGCCGCCTCCTACGAGCAGTACTTC
TRBV28,.,TRBJ2-1,13,.,CAASLTRANEQFF,TGTGCCGCCAGTTTAACCAGGGCCAATGAGCAGTTCTTC
TRBV6-6,many,TRBJ2-7,14,.,CASSTGSSNYEQYF,TGTGCCAGCAGCACCGGGAGCTCGAATTACGAGCAGTACTTC
TRBV6-1,many,TRBJ2-7,14,TRBD1,CASRVWGTGAEQYF,TGTGCCAGCAGGGTCTGGGGGACAGGGGCCGAGCAGTACTTC
TRBV2,many,TRBJ1-5,14,TRBD1,CASSPQGVNQPQHF,TGTGCCAGCAGTCCCCAGGGGGTCAATCAGCCCCAGCATTTT
TRBV28,.,TRBJ2-7,14,.,CASSSPQGSHEQYF,TGTGCCAGCAGCTCCCCCCAGGGCTCCCACGAGCAGTACTTT
TRBV12-3/TRBV12-4,many,TRBJ2-2,14,TRBD1,CASRGTGFSGELFF,TGTGCCAGCAGGGGGACAGGGTTCTCCGGGGAGCTGTTTTTT
TRBV5-1,many,TRBJ2-3,13,.,CASSLLSGDTQYF,TGCGCCAGCAGCTTGTTATCAGGGGATACGCAGTATTTT
TRBV7-9,many,TRBJ1-6,13,.,CASGTSTNSPLHF,TGTGCCAGCGGGACCTCCACAAATTCACCCCTCCACTTT
TRBV28,few,TRBJ1-5,13,TRBD1,CASGSQQGPPQHF,TGTGCCAGCGGTTCCCAACAGGGGCCGCCCCAGCATTTT
TRBV9,few,TRBJ2-3,11,.,CASSVEDTQYF,TGTGCCAGCAGCGTAGAAGATACGCAGTATTTT
TRBV7-8,many,TRBJ2-7,14,TRBD2,CASSFGGGTGEQYF,TGTGCCAGCAGCTTTGGCGGGGGGACGGGCGAGCAGTACTTC
TRBV5-1,many,TRBJ2-5,18,.,CASSLAGVFGARQETQYF,TGCGCCAGCAGCTTGGCGGGGGTGTTTGGCGCCCGGCAAGAGACCCAGTACTTC
TRBV27,many,TRBJ1-1,15,.,CASSLQGRIHTEAFF,TGTGCCAGCAGTTTACAGGGGCGAATACACACTGAAGCTTTCTTT